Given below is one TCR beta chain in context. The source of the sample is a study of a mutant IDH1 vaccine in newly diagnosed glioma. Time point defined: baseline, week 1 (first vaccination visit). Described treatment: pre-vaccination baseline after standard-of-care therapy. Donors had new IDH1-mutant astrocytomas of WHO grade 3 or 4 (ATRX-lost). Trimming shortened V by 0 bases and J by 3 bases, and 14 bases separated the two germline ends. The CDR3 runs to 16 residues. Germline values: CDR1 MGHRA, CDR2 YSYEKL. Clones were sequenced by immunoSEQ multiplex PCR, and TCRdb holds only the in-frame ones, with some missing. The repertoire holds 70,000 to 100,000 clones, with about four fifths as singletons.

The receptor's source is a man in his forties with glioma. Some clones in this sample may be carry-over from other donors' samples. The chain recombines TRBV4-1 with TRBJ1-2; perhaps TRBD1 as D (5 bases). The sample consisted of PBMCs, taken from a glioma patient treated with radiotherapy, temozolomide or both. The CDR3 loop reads CASSQEERGTYYGYTF. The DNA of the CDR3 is TGCGCCAGCAGCCAAGAGGAGAGAGGGACCTACTATGGCTACACCTTC.